The 30 T cell receptor beta chains given below trace back to one sample, sequenced in a study of cytomegalovirus exposure and HLA in healthy donors. Use of 60 Vbeta and 13 Jbeta primers characterized the PCR. Some clones are missing from TCRdb's copy, which holds only in-frame ones; the method was immunoSEQ multiplex PCR. Of approximately 120,000 clones listed, about four fifths are singletons. Sequencing was performed on PBMCs. All receptors derive from a man younger than 40 in good health and CMV-seronegative.

This clone occurred once. The rearrangement uses TRBV15 and TRBJ2-1; TRBD2 aligns across 8 bases. CDR1 and CDR2 (germline): LNHNV, YYDKDF (reference sequence). The length of the CDR3 is 17 residues. The junction had 14 bases not matched to a gene; V was cut back by 3 bases and J by 7 bases. Here the CDR3 reads CATSSSSGSLGFNEQFF. CDR3 bases: TGTGCCACCAGCAGTTCAAGCGGGAGCTTAGGATTTAATGAGCAGTTCTTC.

This sequence joins TRBV4-2 and TRBJ1-3; possible D gene TRBD1, 5 bases. CDR3 size: 15 residues. Between the trimmed V and J ends, which lost 7 bases and 4 bases, there was a span of 17 bases. Per germline, CDR1 LGHNA and CDR2 YNFKEQ. The CDR3: CASTDSGTFGNTIYF. The CDR3 bases are TGTGCCAGCACCGACAGCGGGACTTTCGGAAACACCATATATTTT.

V usage is TRBV18 and J usage is TRBJ2-1, with TRBD1 identical over 10 bases. CDR1 and CDR2 (germline): KGHSH, LQKENI. V lost 6 bases to trimming and J lost 9 bases; unmatched junction nucleotides: 8. The length of the CDR3 is 14 residues. CDR3 region: CASSGQGFVVEQFF. CDR3 nucleotide sequence: TGTGCCAGCTCGGGACAGGGGTTCGTTGTTGAGCAGTTCTTC. The whole variable domain, remainder taken from reference TRBV18 and TRBJ2-1, is NAGVMQNPRHLVRRRGQEARLRCSPMKGHSHVYWYRQLPEEGLKFMVYLQKENIIDESGMPKERFSAEFPKEGPSILRIQQVVRGDSAAYFCASSGQGFVVEQFFGPGTRLTVL.

The table lists this clone with a few counts. The CDR3 nucleotides are TGTGCCAGCAGCTACGGACAGGGGGCGTTTGAGCAGTACTTC. Translating gives CASSYGQGAFEQYF. This chain uses TRBV13 with TRBJ2-7; TRBD1 aligns across 11 bases. Germline V gene data show CDR1 as PRHDT and CDR2 as FYEKMQ (reference sequence). Trimming at V came to 4 bases and at J to 7 bases, leaving 6 bases not matched to a gene. The CDR3 totals 14 residues.

The chain links TRBV27 to TRBJ1-5, with D unclear. V gave up 8 bases and J gave up 9 bases, with 20 bases separating them. Germline assignment: CDR1 MNHEY and CDR2 SMNVEV (reference sequence). The CDR3 covers 14 residues. CDR3 in DNA: TGTGCCAGCTGTCCGCGTACAGACTACGGGCCCCAGCATTTT. Its protein is CASCPRTDYGPQHF.

This clone was seen a few times. V is TRBV4-2 and J is TRBJ2-5; TRBD2 matches 12 bases. Germline-derived CDR1 and CDR2 are LGHNA and YNFKEQ. This CDR3 contains 17 residues. Germline trimming cut 1 base from V and 5 bases from J; bases unmatched to any gene: 8. CDR3 loop: CASSQGLAGGLEETQYF. The CDR3 DNA is TGTGCCAGCAGCCAAGGGCTAGCGGGGGGGCTTGAGGAGACCCAGTACTTC.

This chain links TRBV7-9 with TRBJ1-1; 7 bases agree with TRBD1. V lost 6 bases, J lost 3 bases, and 4 bases stayed unmatched. The CDR3 is 13 residues long. The germline CDR1 and CDR2 sequences are SEHNR and FQNEAQ (reference sequence). CDR3 coding DNA: TGTGCCAGCAGTCAGGGGGTGGACACTGAAGCTTTCTTT. Encoded protein: CASSQGVDTEAFF. The full variable domain, rest sourced from reference TRBV7-9 and TRBJ1-1, is DTGVSQNPRHKITKRGQNVTFRCDPISEHNRLYWYRQTLGQGPEFLTYFQNEAQLEKSRLLSDRFSAERPKGSFSTLEIQRTEQGDSAMYLCASSQGVDTEAFFGQGTRLTVV.

This clone has a single count. This chain uses TRBV19 with TRBJ1-5, with D possibly TRBD1 on 5 matching bases. The CDR3 extends over 14 amino acids. Trimming took off 5 bases at V and 4 bases at J, with 12 bases between the two ends. Germline V CDR1 and CDR2: LNHDA, SQIVND (reference sequence). CDR3: CASSAGRANQPQHF. The DNA for the CDR3 is TGTGCCAGTAGTGCGGGACGGGCTAATCAGCCCCAGCATTTT.

This clone came up once. The J gene is TRBJ2-1, the V gene TRBV7-2; TRBD2 matches at 8 bases. This CDR3 spans 16 amino acids. Germline lookup yields CDR1 SGHTA and CDR2 FQGNSA. V gave up 7 bases and J gave up 3 bases; unmatched junction bases: 11. DNA of the CDR3: TGTGCCAGCACCCAATTTCGGGGGGGGGTCTACAATGAGCAGTTCTTC. Translation gives CASTQFRGGVYNEQFF.

The chain combines TRBV9 with TRBJ1-2; D perhaps matches TRBD1 (6 bases). V was shortened by 4 bases and J by 2 bases, with 12 bases between the two germline ends. CDR1 is SGDLS, CDR2 YYNGEE, per germline. CDR3 length: 14 amino acids. The CDR3 reads CASSPHQGNYGYTF. Here the CDR3 DNA reads TGTGCCAGCAGCCCCCATCAGGGGAACTATGGCTACACCTTC.

The chain links TRBV7-2 to TRBJ2-7; 9 bases map to TRBD1. The CDR3 is made up of 14 amino acids. The V gene's germline CDR1 is SGHTA and CDR2 FQGNSA. The junction had 6 bases not matched to a gene; V was cut back by 4 bases and J by 5 bases. CDR3 loop: CASSYRDRVHEQYF. For the CDR3, the DNA is TGTGCCAGCAGCTACCGGGACAGGGTCCACGAGCAGTACTTC. The whole variable domain, filled in from reference TRBV7-2 and TRBJ2-7, reads GAGVSQSPSNKVTEKGKDVELRCDPISGHTALYWYRQSLGQGLEFLIYFQGNSAPDKSGLPSDRFSAERTGGSVSTLTIQRTQQEDSAVYLCASSYRDRVHEQYFGPGTRLTVT.

The rearrangement links TRBV6-5 to TRBJ1-2; 8 positions agree with TRBD1. The CDR3 consists of 16 residues. The V gene's germline CDR1 is MNHEY and CDR2 SVGAGI. The V segment lost 0 bases and the J segment 5 bases; nucleotides outside the gene matches: 8. CDR3 amino acids: CASSYSTGTGSYGYTF. CDR3 nucleotides: TGTGCCAGCAGTTACTCAACCGGGACAGGCTCATATGGCTACACCTTC.

V and J are TRBV4-2 and TRBJ1-2, with a tentative D call TRBD1 (5 bases). The CDR3 has 14 amino acids. Germline V gene data show CDR1 as LGHNA and CDR2 as YNFKEQ. V lost 0 bases, J lost 7 bases, and 12 bases lay in between. The chain's CDR3 is CASSQEPRATGYTF. CDR3 nucleotides: TGTGCCAGCAGCCAAGAACCCAGGGCGACTGGCTACACCTTC.

CDR3 bases: TGTGCCTGGGGACAGGGAGGCACCGGGGAGCTGTTTTTT. Translation: CAWGQGGTGELFF. The chain recombines TRBV30 with TRBJ2-2; 8 positions match TRBD1. J gave up 4 bases and V 5 bases, and 3 bases lay outside the gene matches. Germline CDR1 is GTSNPN and CDR2 is SVGIG (reference sequence). The CDR3 sequence is 13 residues long.

This rearrangement joins TRBV6-6 to TRBJ1-1, with TRBD1 identical over 7 bases. Germline lookup yields CDR1 MNHNY and CDR2 SVGAGI (reference sequence). V was pared by 9 bases and J by 1 base, with 11 bases of the junction left unmatched. This CDR3 contains 15 residues. CDR3 residues: CASGVPGQQNTEAFF. CDR3 sequence (DNA): TGTGCCAGTGGGGTCCCGGGACAGCAGAACACTGAAGCTTTCTTT.

The V gene is TRBV4-1, the J gene TRBJ1-4; no definite D call. V gave up 1 base and J gave up 5 bases, with 11 bases separating them. This CDR3 is 15 amino acids long. The germline V gene encodes CDR1 MGHRA and CDR2 YSYEKL. The CDR3 DNA follows: TGCGCCAGCAGCCAAGGCGGCACGGCGAATGAAAAACTGTTTTTT. Translating it yields CASSQGGTANEKLFF.

The gene calls are TRBV5-1 and TRBJ1-5; TRBD1 is a possible D gene (6 bases). Trimming pared 4 bases from V and 7 bases from J, leaving 18 bases between. The CDR3 has 15 amino acids. Germline CDR1 reads SGHRS; CDR2 reads YFSETQ. This CDR3 is CASSPEGGGRQPQHF. CDR3 bases: TGCGCCAGCAGCCCGGAGGGGGGGGGCCGGCAGCCCCAGCATTTT.

This clone was observed a single time. This sequence joins TRBV18 and TRBJ1-6, with 9 bases fitting TRBD1. The CDR3 has 16 amino acids. Germline trimming cut 3 bases from V and 5 bases from J; bases unmatched to any gene: 5. Germline V gene lookup returns CDR1 KGHSH and CDR2 LQKENI. The CDR3 DNA sequence: TGTGCCAGCTCACCGGGGGGACAGGGTGATAATTCACCCCTCCACTTT. Amino acid sequence: CASSPGGQGDNSPLHF.

The rearrangement uses TRBV4-3 and TRBJ2-7; 10 positions match TRBD2. Germline CDR1 reads LGHNA; CDR2 reads YSLEER. Trimming removed 1 base from V and 3 bases from J; junction bases left unmatched: 12. This CDR3 contains 18 residues. The CDR3 DNA reads TGCGCCAGCAGCCAAGGATGGGGACTAGCGACTTACAGCTACGAGCAGTACTTC. Translated, it gives CASSQGWGLATYSYEQYF.

The chain couples TRBV5-1 to TRBJ2-3, with 7 bases matching TRBD1. This CDR3 contains 16 residues. Germline assignment: CDR1 SGHRS and CDR2 YFSETQ. The V segment lost 2 bases and the J segment 4 bases; nucleotides outside the gene matches: 10. The CDR3 nucleotides are TGCGCCAGCAGCTTTCAGGGACAGAGTCACGCAGATACGCAGTATTTT. Amino acids: CASSFQGQSHADTQYF.

This clone was detected only a few times. The chain carries TRBV19 and TRBJ1-1, with a weak D call TRBD1 (5 bases). Trimming took 4 bases from V and 4 from J, leaving 13 bases between them. This CDR3 contains 14 residues. Germline lookup yields CDR1 LNHDA and CDR2 SQIVND (reference sequence). CDR3 in amino acids: CASSTQHGGTEAFF. For the CDR3, the DNA is TGTGCCAGTAGTACCCAACACGGGGGCACTGAAGCTTTCTTT. The variable domain in full, completed from reference TRBV19 and TRBJ1-1, reads DGGITQSPKYLFRKEGQNVTLSCEQNLNHDAMYWYRQDPGQGLRLIYYSQIVNDFQKGDIAEGYSVSREKKESFPLTVTSAQKNPTAFYLCASSTQHGGTEAFFGQGTRLTVV.

This chain connects TRBV4-2 to TRBJ1-1; a weak D match, TRBD1 (5 bases). The CDR3 totals 17 residues. The germline V and J ends were trimmed by 0 bases and 0 bases, with 14 bases remaining between them. Germline V gene sequence: CDR1 LGHNA, CDR2 YNFKEQ. In DNA form, the CDR3 reads TGTGCCAGCAGCCAAGATATCGGGGGAGGGATGAACACTGAAGCTTTCTTT. It is translated as CASSQDIGGGMNTEAFF.

The rearrangement joins TRBV7-3 to TRBJ2-7; D might be TRBD2 (7 bases). Germline CDR1 and CDR2: SGHTA and FQGTGA. The CDR3 length is 14 residues. The V and J ends lost 3 bases and 5 bases respectively, with 14 bases between them. The chain's CDR3 is CASSLWGGEDEQYF. The CDR3 nucleotides read TGTGCCAGCAGCTTGTGGGGGGGCGAGGACGAGCAGTACTTC.

The rearrangement uses TRBV6-5 and TRBJ2-7; TRBD1 matches at 7 bases. Trimming cost V 2 bases and J 2 bases; bases outside gene matches: 6. Germline V lookup: CDR1 MNHEY, CDR2 SVGAGI. The CDR3 runs 15 residues. Written as DNA, the CDR3 is TGTGCCAGCAGTTACGGGACAGTAAATACCTACGAGCAGTACTTC. It codes for CASSYGTVNTYEQYF.

The chain links TRBV15 to TRBJ2-7, with D possibly matching TRBD1 (5 bases). Germline V CDR1 and CDR2: LNHNV, YYDKDF (reference sequence). V was cut by 1 base and J by 6 bases, with 10 bases left in between. The CDR3 totals 13 residues. This CDR3 is CATSRVAGFEQYF. For the CDR3, the DNA is TGTGCCACCAGCAGAGTGGCAGGGTTCGAGCAGTACTTC.

This clone has just a few counts. The junction differs from germline at one of its ends, possibly a read error. CDR3 sequence reads: CASSPAVGLNNEQFF. CDR3 nucleotide sequence: TGTGCTAGCAGCCCAGCGGTGGGACTAAACAATGAGCAGTTCTTC. V and J are TRBV7-7 and TRBJ2-1, with 7 bases aligning to TRBD2. The CDR3 totals 15 residues. Per germline, CDR1 SSHAT and CDR2 FNYEAQ (reference sequence).

The chain is built from TRBV6-6 and TRBJ2-5; a possible D gene is TRBD2 (6 bases). Germline V CDR1 and CDR2: MNHNY, SVGAGI (reference sequence). Trimming removed 5 bases from V and 0 bases from J, with 10 bases in between. The CDR3 sequence is 14 residues long. The CDR3 is CASSIRDYQETQYF. DNA of the CDR3: TGTGCCAGCAGTATCCGGGACTACCAAGAGACCCAGTACTTC.

This clone was seen ten or more times. This chain links TRBV27 with TRBJ2-1; D might be TRBD2 (5 bases). Germline V lookup: CDR1 MNHEY, CDR2 SMNVEV (reference sequence). The CDR3 spans 13 residues. Trimming took off 3 bases at V and 8 bases at J, with 11 bases between the two ends. The CDR3 sequence is CASSFWKGDEQFF. The CDR3 bases are TGTGCCAGCAGTTTCTGGAAGGGAGATGAGCAGTTCTTC.

J is TRBJ2-1 and V is TRBV5-4; perhaps TRBD1 as D (6 bases). CDR1 is SGHNT and CDR2 is YYREEE in the germline V gene (reference sequence). This CDR3 is 16 amino acids long. Between the trimmed V and J ends, which lost 2 bases and 2 bases, there was a span of 14 bases. The CDR3 region has the DNA TGTGCCAGCAGCTTCGAGGGGGACGTTCCCTACAATGAGCAGTTCTTC. Protein product: CASSFEGDVPYNEQFF.

The rearrangement joins TRBV6-5 to TRBJ2-7; TRBD1 is a possible D gene (6 bases). Germline V CDR1 and CDR2: MNHEY, SVGAGI. The CDR3 spans 13 residues. The V end lost 5 bases, the J end lost 0 bases, and 8 bases lay between the germline ends. This CDR3 reads CASSRTVSYEQYF. For the CDR3, the DNA is TGTGCCAGCAGTAGGACAGTCTCCTACGAGCAGTACTTC.